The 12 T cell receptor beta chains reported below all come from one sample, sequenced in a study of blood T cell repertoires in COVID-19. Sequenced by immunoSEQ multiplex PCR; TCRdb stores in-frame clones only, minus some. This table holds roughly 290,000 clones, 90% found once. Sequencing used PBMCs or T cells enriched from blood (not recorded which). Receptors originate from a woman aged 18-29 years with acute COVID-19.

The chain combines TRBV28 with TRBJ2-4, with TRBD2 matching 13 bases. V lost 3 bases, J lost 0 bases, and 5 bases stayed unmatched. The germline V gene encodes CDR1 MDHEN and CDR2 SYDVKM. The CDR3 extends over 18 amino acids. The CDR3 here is CASSFSGLAGLAKNIQYF. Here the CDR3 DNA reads TGTGCCAGCAGTTTTTCGGGACTAGCGGGATTAGCCAAAAACATTCAGTACTTC. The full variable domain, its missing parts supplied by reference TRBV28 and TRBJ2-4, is DVKVTQSSRYLVKRTGEKVFLECVQDMDHENMFWYRQDPGLGLRLIYFSYDVKMKEKGDIPEGYSVSREKKERFSLILESASTNQTSMYLCASSFSGLAGLAKNIQYFGAGTRLSVL.

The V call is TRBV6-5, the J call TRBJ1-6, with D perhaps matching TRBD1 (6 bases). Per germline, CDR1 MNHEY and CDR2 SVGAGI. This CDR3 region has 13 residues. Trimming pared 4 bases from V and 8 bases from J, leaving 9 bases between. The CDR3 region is CASSWGQDSPLHF. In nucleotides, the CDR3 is TGTGCCAGCAGTTGGGGGCAGGATTCACCCCTCCACTTT.

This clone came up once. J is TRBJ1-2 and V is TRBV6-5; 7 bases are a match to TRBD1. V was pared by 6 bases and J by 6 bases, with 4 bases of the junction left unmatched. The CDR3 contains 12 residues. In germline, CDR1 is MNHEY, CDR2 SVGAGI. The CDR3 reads CASRTGDHGYTF. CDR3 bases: TGTGCCAGCAGAACAGGGGACCATGGCTACACCTTC.

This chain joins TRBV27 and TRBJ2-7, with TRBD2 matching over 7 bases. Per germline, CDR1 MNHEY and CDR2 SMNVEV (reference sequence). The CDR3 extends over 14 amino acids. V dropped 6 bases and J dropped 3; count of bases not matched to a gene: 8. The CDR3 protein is CASSSLADVYEQYF. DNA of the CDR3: TGTGCCAGCAGCTCTCTAGCGGATGTCTACGAGCAGTACTTC.

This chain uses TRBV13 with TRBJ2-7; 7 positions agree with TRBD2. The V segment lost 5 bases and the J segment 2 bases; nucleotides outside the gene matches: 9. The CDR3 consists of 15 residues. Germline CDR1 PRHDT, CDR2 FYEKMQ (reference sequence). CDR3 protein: CASSLRAGPTYEQYF. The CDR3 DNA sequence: TGTGCCAGCAGCCTGAGAGCGGGACCTACCTACGAGCAGTACTTC.

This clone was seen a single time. The CDR3 region has the DNA TGTGCCAGTAGCCAAGGACAGGGCGGGTACAATGAGCAGTTCTTC. Protein: CASSQGQGGYNEQFF. V and J are TRBV19 and TRBJ2-1; 8 positions match TRBD1. CDR3 length: 15 amino acids. V trimming: 6 bases; J trimming: 4 bases; junction bases outside the gene matches: 8. Per germline, CDR1 LNHDA and CDR2 SQIVND (reference sequence).

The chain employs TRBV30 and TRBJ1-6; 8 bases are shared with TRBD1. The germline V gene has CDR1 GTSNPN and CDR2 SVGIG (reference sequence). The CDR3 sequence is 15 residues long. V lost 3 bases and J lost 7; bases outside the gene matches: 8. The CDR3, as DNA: TGTGCCTGGAGCGCAACAGGGGGACGAAATTCACCCCTCCACTTT. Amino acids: CAWSATGGRNSPLHF.

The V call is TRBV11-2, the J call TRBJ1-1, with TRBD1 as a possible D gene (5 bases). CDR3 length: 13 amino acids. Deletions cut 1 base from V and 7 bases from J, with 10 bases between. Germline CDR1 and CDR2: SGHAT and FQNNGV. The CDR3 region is CASSLGMGGEAFF. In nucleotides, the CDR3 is TGTGCCAGCAGCTTAGGGATGGGGGGTGAAGCTTTCTTT.

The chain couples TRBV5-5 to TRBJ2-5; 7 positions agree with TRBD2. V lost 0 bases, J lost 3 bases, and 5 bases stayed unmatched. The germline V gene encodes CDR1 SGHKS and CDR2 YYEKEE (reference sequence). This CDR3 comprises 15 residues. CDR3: CASSLVQGGEETQYF. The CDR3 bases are TGTGCCAGCAGCTTGGTCCAGGGAGGGGAAGAGACCCAGTACTTC.

CDR3 loop: CASSFRGAQETQYF. DNA of the CDR3: TGTGCCAGCAGCTTCAGAGGTGCGCAAGAGACCCAGTACTTC. V usage is TRBV3-1 (or the pseudogene TRBV3-2) and J usage is TRBJ2-5; D unresolved. The germline V and J ends were trimmed by 5 bases and 2 bases, with 12 bases remaining between them. This CDR3 is built from 14 residues. Germline values: CDR1 LGHDT, CDR2 YNNKEL (reference sequence).

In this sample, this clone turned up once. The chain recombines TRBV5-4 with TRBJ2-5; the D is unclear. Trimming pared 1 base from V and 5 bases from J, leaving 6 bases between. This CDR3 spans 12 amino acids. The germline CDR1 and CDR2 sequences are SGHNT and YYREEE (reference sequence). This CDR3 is CASSLSSETQYF. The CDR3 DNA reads TGTGCCAGCAGCTTGTCGTCCGAGACCCAGTACTTC.

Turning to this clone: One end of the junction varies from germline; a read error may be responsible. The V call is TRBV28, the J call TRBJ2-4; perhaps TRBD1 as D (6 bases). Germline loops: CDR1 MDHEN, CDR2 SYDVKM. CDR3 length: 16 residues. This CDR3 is CASSIWQGSGKNIQYF. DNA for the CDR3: TGTGCCAGCAGTATATGGCAGGGGTCGGGCAAAAACATTCAGTACTTC.